Below are 9 T cell receptor beta chains sequenced from a single sample in a study of CD8+CD57+ T cells in acquired aplastic anemia. CDR3 and TCR beta VDJ profiling relied on genomic DNA as the template. TCRdb reanalysed the reads using MiXCR and keeps one entry per CDR3 protein. The sample contains approximately 270,000 distinct CDR3 sequences, approximately 55% of which appear only once. The sample was sorted CD4+, CD8+, or CD8+CD57+ T cells (not recorded which) from PBMCs. The receptors derive from a human donor with severe aplastic anemia or a healthy control (not recorded which).

This clonotype was detected many times. J is TRBJ2-1 and V is TRBV9; 7 positions agree with TRBD2. Looked up from germline, CDR1 is SGDLS and CDR2 is YYNGEE. This CDR3 is built from 14 residues. V gave up 0 bases and J gave up 7 bases; unmatched junction bases: 4. The CDR3 DNA is TGTGCCAGCAGCGTAGAACTAGCGTCGAATGAGCAGTTCTTC. Translating gives CASSVELASNEQFF. Supplemented by reference TRBV9 and TRBJ2-1, the full variable domain reads DSGVTQTPKHLITATGQRVTLRCSPRSGDLSVYWYQQSLDQGLQFLIQYYNGEERAKGNILERFSAQQFPDLHSELNLSSLELGDSALYFCASSVELASNEQFFGPGTRLTVL.

This clonotype was recorded many times. The V gene is TRBV9, the J gene TRBJ2-5, with D perhaps TRBD1 or TRBD2 (6 bases each). CDR1 and CDR2 (germline): SGDLS, YYNGEE. V was pared by 0 bases and J by 5 bases, with 8 bases between. The CDR3 has 13 residues. This CDR3 reads CASSVVGGETQYF. CDR3 nucleotides: TGTGCCAGCAGCGTAGTAGGGGGGGAGACCCAGTACTTC.

The J gene is TRBJ2-1, the V gene TRBV5-1, with TRBD1 matching 7 bases. The V gene end was trimmed by 3 bases and the J gene end by 8 bases; junction bases not matched to a gene: 14. The CDR3 is 16 residues long. Germline assignment: CDR1 SGHRS and CDR2 YFSETQ. CDR3 amino acids: CASSSPRQGLPDEQFF. DNA of the CDR3: TGCGCCAGCAGCTCCCCACGACAGGGCCTCCCCGATGAGCAGTTCTTC.

This clonotype occurred many times. This sequence joins TRBV2 and TRBJ2-6; no clear D. The V end lost 7 bases, the J end lost 3 bases, and 10 bases lay between the germline ends. In germline, CDR1 is SNHLY, CDR2 FYNNEI. CDR3 length: 14 residues. The chain's CDR3 is CASMTLHGANVLTF. CDR3 coding DNA: TGTGCCAGCATGACTCTGCATGGGGCCAACGTCCTGACTTTC.

This rearrangement joins TRBV12-3 or TRBV12-4 to TRBJ2-5; 7 bases align to TRBD2. The CDR3 covers 16 residues. V was pared by 6 bases and J by 0 bases, with 10 bases of the junction left unmatched. CDR3: CASSQAGRSYQETQYF. As DNA, the CDR3 is TGTGCCAGCAGCCAAGCGGGGCGCTCGTACCAAGAGACCCAGTACTTC.

The table lists this clonotype with a few counts. The chain combines TRBV20-1 with TRBJ2-2; D is ambiguous. V was pared by 0 bases and J by 0 bases, with 14 bases between. This CDR3 has 17 amino acids. Germline values: CDR1 DFQATT, CDR2 SNEGSKA (reference sequence). Here the CDR3 reads CSARDRLRASNTGELFF. CDR3 bases: TGCAGTGCTAGAGATCGATTAAGGGCCTCGAACACCGGGGAGCTGTTTTTT.

This chain connects TRBV5-1 to TRBJ2-7, with D possibly being TRBD1 (5 bases). V was clipped by 0 bases and J by 3 bases, with 10 bases between them. This CDR3 is built from 14 residues. Looked up from germline, CDR1 is SGHRS and CDR2 is YFSETQ. CDR3 protein: CASSLEGQFYEQYF. CDR3 in DNA: TGCGCCAGCAGCTTGGAGGGGCAGTTCTACGAGCAGTACTTC.

J is TRBJ1-2 and V is TRBV20-1; 9 nucleotides line up with TRBD1. From germline, CDR1 is DFQATT and CDR2 SNEGSKA (reference sequence). With V trimmed by 1 base and J by 4 bases, 1 base remained unmatched. The CDR3 has 13 amino acids. The CDR3 protein is CSARAGQGYGYTF. In DNA, the CDR3 is TGCAGTGCTAGAGCGGGACAGGGCTATGGCTACACCTTC.

The rearrangement uses TRBV12-3 or TRBV12-4 and TRBJ2-7; D unclear. V lost 3 bases, J lost 6 bases, and 6 bases lay in between. CDR3 size: 11 residues. The CDR3 reads CASSFYLEQYF. DNA for the CDR3: TGTGCCAGCAGTTTTTATCTCGAGCAGTACTTC.